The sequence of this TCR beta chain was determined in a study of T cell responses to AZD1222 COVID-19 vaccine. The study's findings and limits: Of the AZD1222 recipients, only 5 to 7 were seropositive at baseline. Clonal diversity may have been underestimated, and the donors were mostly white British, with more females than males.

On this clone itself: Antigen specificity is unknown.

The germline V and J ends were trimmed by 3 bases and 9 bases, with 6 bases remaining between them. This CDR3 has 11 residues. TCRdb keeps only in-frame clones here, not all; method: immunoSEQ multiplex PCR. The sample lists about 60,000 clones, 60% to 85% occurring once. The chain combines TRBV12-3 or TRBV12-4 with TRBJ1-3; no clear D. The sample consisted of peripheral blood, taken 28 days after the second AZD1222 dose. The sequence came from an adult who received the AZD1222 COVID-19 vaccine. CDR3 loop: CASSLVGTIYF. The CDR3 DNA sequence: TGTGCCAGCAGTTTGGTGGGCACCATATATTTT.